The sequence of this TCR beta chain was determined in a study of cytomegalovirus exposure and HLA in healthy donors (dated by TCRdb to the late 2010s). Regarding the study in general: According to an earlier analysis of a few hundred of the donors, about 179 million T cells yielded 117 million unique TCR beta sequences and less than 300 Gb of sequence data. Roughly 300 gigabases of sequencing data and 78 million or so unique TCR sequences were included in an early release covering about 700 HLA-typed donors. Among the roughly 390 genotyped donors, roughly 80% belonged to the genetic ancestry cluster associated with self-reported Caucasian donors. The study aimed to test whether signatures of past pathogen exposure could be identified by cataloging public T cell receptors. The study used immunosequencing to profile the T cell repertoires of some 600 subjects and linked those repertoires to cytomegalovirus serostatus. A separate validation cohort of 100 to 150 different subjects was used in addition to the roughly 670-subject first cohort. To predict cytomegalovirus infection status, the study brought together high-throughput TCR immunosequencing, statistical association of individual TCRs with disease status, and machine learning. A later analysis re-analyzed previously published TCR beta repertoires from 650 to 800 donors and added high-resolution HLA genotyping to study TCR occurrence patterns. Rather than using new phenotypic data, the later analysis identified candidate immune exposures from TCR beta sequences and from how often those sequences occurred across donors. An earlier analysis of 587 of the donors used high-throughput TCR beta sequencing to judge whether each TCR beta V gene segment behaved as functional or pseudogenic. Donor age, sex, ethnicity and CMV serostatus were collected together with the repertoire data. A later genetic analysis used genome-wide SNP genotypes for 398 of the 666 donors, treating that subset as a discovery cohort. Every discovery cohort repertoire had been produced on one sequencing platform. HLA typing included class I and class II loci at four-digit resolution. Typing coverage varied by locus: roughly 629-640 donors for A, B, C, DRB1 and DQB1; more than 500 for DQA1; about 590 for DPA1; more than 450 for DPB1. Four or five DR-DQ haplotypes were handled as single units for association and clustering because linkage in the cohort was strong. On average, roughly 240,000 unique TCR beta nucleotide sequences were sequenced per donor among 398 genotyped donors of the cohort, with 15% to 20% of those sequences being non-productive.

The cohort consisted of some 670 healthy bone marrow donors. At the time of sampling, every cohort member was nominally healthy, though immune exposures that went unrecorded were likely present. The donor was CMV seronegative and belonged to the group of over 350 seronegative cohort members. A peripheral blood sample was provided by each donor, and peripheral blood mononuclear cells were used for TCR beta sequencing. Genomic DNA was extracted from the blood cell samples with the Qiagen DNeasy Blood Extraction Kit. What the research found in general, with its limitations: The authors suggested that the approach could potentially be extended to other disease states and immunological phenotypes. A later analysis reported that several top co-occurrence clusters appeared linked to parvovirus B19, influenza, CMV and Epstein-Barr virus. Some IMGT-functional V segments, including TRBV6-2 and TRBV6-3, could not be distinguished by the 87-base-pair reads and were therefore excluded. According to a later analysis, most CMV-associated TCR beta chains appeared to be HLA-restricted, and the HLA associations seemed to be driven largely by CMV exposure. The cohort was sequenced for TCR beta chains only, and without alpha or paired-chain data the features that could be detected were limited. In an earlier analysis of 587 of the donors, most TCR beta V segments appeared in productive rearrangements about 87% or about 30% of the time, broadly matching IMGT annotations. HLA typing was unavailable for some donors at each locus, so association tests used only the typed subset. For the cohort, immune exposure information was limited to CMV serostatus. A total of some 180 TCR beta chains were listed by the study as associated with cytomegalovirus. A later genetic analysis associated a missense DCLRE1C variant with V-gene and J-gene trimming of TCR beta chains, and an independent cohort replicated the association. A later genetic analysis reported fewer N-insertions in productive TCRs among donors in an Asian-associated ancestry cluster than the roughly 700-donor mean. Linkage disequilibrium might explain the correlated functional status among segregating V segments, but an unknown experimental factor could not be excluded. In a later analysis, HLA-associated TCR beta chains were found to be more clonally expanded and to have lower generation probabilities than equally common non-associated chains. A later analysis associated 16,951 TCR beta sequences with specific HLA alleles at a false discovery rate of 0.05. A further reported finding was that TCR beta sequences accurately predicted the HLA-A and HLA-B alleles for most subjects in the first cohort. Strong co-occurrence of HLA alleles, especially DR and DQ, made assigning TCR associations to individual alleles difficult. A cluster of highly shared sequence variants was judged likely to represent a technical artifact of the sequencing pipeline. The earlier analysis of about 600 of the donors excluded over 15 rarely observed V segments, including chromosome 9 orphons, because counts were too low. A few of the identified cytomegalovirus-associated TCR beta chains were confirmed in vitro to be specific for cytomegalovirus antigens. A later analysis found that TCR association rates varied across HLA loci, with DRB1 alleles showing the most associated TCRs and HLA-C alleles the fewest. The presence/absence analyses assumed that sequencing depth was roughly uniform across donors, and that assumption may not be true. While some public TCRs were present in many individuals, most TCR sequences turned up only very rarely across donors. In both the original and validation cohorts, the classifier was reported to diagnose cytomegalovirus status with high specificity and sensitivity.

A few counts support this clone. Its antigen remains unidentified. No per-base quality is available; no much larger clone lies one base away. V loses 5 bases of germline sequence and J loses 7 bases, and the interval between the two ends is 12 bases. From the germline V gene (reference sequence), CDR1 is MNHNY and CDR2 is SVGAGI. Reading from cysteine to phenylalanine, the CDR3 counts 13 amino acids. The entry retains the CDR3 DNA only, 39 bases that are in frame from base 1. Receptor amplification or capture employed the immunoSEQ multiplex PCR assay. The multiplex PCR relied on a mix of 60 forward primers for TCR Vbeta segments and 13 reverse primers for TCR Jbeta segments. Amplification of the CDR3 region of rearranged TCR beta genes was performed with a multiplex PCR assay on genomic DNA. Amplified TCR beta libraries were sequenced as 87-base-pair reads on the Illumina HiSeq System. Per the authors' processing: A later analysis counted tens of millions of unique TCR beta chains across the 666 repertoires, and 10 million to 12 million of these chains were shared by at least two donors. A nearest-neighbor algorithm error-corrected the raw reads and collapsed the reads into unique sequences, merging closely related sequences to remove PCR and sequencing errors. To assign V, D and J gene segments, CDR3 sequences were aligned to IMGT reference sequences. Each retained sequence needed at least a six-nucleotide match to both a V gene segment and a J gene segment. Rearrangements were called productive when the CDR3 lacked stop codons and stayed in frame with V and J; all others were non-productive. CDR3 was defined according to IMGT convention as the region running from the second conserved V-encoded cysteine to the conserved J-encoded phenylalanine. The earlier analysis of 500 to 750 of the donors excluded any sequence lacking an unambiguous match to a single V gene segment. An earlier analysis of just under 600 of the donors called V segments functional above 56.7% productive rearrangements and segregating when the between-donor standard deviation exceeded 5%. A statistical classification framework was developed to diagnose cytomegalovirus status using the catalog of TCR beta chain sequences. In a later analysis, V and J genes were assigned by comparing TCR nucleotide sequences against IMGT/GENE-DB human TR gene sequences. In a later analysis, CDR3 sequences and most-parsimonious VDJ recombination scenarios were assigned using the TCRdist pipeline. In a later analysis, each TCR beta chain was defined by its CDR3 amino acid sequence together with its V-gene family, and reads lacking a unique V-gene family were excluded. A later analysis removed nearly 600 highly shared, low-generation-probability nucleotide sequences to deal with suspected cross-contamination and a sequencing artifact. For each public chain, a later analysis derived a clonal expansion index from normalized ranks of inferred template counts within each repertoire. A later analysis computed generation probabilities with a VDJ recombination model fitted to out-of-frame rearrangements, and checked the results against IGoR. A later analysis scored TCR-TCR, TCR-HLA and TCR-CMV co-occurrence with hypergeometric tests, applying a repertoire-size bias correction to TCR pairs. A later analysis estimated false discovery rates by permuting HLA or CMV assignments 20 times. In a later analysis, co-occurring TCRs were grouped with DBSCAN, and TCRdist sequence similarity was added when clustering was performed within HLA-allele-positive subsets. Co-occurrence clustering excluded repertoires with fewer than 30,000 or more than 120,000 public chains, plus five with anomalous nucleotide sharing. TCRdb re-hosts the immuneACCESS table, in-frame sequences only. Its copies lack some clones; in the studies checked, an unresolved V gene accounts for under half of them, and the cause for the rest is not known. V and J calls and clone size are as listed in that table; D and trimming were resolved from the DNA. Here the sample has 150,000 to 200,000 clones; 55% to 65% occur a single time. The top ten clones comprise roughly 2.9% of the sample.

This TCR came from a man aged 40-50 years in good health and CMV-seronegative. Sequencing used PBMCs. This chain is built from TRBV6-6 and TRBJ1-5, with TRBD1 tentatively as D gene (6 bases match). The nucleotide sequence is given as TGTGCCAGCAGTCCCGGGACAAACCAGCCCCAGCATTTT. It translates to CASSPGTNQPQHF.